This entry concerns a single T cell receptor beta chain. Germline lookup yields CDR1 DFQATT and CDR2 SNEGSKA (reference sequence). This CDR3 is built from 13 residues. J lost 8 bases, V lost 3 bases, and 4 bases had no gene match. The entry originates in a study of blood T cell repertoires in COVID-19. Turning to the study itself: Both acute and convalescent COVID-19 samples were obtained from the United States, Italy and Spain. In each case, the material was cDNA or gDNA derived from T cells, B-cell-depleted T cells, or PBMCs.

Per the study methods: How many nucleated cells were present was estimated from reference gene primer amplification. Clones were read by immunoSEQ multiplex PCR, and TCRdb kept only the in-frame ones, dropping some. V, J and clone size were drawn from that table, and D and trimming were deduced from the DNA. This sample has 200,000 to 300,000 clones; around 85% occur once, and the top ten carry more than 7%. Sequenced sample: peripheral blood. The receptor was isolated from an older man with acute or convalescent COVID-19. The chain combines TRBV20-1 with TRBJ1-6, with 7 bases identical to TRBD1. Written as DNA, the CDR3 is TGCAGTGCTAGTGACAGGGCTGATTCACCCCTCCACTTT. Its protein is CSASDRADSPLHF.